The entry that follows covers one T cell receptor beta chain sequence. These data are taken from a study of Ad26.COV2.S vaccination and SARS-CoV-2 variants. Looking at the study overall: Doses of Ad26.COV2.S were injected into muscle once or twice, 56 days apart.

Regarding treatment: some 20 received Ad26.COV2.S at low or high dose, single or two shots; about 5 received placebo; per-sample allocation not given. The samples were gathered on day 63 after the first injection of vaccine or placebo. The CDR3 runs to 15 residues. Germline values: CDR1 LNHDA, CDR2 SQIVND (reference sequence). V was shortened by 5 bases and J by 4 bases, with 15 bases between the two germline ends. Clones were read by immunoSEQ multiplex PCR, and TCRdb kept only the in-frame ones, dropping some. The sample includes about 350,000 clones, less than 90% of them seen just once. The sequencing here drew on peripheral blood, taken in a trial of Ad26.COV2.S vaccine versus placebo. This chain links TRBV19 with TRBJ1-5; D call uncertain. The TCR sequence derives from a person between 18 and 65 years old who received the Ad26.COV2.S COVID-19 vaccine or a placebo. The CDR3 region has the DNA TGTGCCAGTAGTGGGCCTTTAGCCCAAAATCAGCCCCAGCATTTT. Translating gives CASSGPLAQNQPQHF.